This TCR beta chain was retrieved from a study of graft-versus-host responses after intestinal transplantation. Study details: Each transplant was multivisceral, liver-intestinal, or isolated intestinal. The study gave all recipients anti-thymocyte globulin induction, then tacrolimus and steroids for about 3 years.

This clone occurred a few times. No antigen is known for it. This CDR3 spans 14 amino acids. Trimming removed 3 bases at V and 3 bases at J, with 8 bases between. In germline, CDR1 is LNHDA, CDR2 SQIVND (reference sequence). The assay was immunoSEQ multiplex PCR, and TCRdb's table has in-frame clones only and misses some. Of 98,000 or so clones detected, 86% appear once; the ten largest clones hold more than 1.4%. The study, taken as a whole, reports: Some GvH clones appeared in ileal mucosa or blood before recipient bone marrow. Allografts carried high graft-versus-host to host-versus-graft clonal ratios in patients having graft-donor T cell macrochimerism.

This sequence was found in a human patient who received an intestinal transplant, so some T cells may come from the graft donor. The gene calls are TRBV19 and TRBJ2-2; D may be TRBD2 (6 bases). The sequencing here drew on PBMCs, taken 255 days after intestinal transplant. This CDR3 reads CASSMGGDTGELFF. CDR3 in DNA: TGTGCCAGTAGTATGGGCGGGGACACCGGGGAGCTGTTTTTT.